This entry lists 9 T cell receptor beta chains sequenced from one sample in a study of T cells in Graves' hyperthyroidism and ophthalmopathy (dated by TCRdb to the late 2010s). Library preparation used multiplex PCR. For sequencing, an Illumina HiSeq 2000 was employed. The TCR beta CDR3 regions were amplified from the RNA transcripts. For the first round of RT-PCR on the TCR CDR3, the HTBI primer set was used together with the Qiagen OneStep RT-PCR kit. TCRdb reran the public reads through fastp at Q25 and MiXCR, keeping productive beta chains. For every CDR3 protein sequence, its rows merge into one entry that carries the most common genes and DNA. This sample is represented by around 400,000 distinct CDR3 sequences; about 25% of them were singletons. Over 70% of the sample belongs to the ten largest clones. Sample: blood. The receptors originated from a man aged 45-65 years with Graves' hyperthyroidism.

This clonotype was recorded a few times. V and J are TRBV19 and TRBJ1-5; no reliable D call. CDR3 length: 14 amino acids. V was shortened by 5 bases and J by 7 bases, with 15 bases between the two germline ends. CDR1 is LNHDA and CDR2 is SQIVND in the germline V gene (reference sequence). The CDR3 sequence is CASSPRGQGQPQHF. For the CDR3, the DNA is TGTGCCAGTAGTCCCAGAGGGCAAGGGCAGCCCCAGCATTTT.

This clonotype was observed many times. The CDR3 sequence: CASSPTDGYTF. The CDR3 bases are TGTGCCAGCTCACCCACGGATGGCTACACCTTC. V gene TRBV18 combines with J gene TRBJ1-2; no definite D call. V was cut by 3 bases and J by 6 bases, with 5 bases left in between. Germline CDR1 KGHSH, CDR2 LQKENI. The CDR3 consists of 11 residues.

This clonotype has only a few counts. V gene TRBV7-3 combines with J gene TRBJ2-7; D gene ambiguous. V lost 1 base and J lost 9, with 10 bases in between. The CDR3 is 12 amino acids. Germline CDR1 is SGHTA and CDR2 is FQGTGA. The CDR3 loop reads CASSLMGMGQYF. Here the CDR3 DNA reads TGTGCCAGCAGCTTAATGGGGATGGGGCAGTACTTC.

The chain couples TRBV29-1 to TRBJ2-1; D possibly matches TRBD1 or TRBD2 (5 bases each). Germline loops: CDR1 SQVTM, CDR2 ANQGSEA. This CDR3 is built from 11 residues. The V end was cut by 7 bases, the J end by 10 bases, with 14 bases between. CDR3 sequence: CSGRDAGEQFF. The CDR3 DNA is TGCAGCGGCCGGGACGCCGGAGAGCAGTTCTTC.

J is TRBJ2-7 and V is TRBV6-4; 9 bases agree with TRBD1. This CDR3 has 14 amino acids. CDR1 is MRHNA, CDR2 SNTAGT, per germline. V gave up 7 bases and J gave up 4 bases; unmatched junction bases: 8. CDR3 region: CASTLTGTGYEQYF. Written as DNA, the CDR3 is TGTGCCAGCACTCTAACGGGGACAGGGTACGAGCAGTACTTC.

This clonotype was counted a few times. This chain uses TRBV7-3 with TRBJ2-3; D not resolved. The germline gives CDR1 SGHTA, CDR2 FQGTGA. The CDR3 totals 15 residues. The V gene lost 2 bases and the J gene lost 2 bases, with 11 bases spanning the gap. The CDR3: CASSLDPLLTDTQYF. The DNA for the CDR3 is TGTGCCAGCAGCTTAGATCCCTTGCTCACAGATACGCAGTATTTT.

The rearrangement joins TRBV5-5 to TRBJ2-1; no firm D call. Deletions cut 1 base from V and 5 bases from J, with 10 bases between. Germline CDR1 and CDR2: SGHKS and YYEKEE (reference sequence). The CDR3 has 14 residues. The CDR3 loop reads CASSLRTANNEQFF. CDR3 nucleotides: TGTGCCAGCAGCTTGCGAACGGCCAACAATGAGCAGTTCTTC.

The chain links TRBV2 to TRBJ2-3; maybe TRBD2 (6 bases). This CDR3 is built from 15 residues. V was clipped by 8 bases and J by 2 bases, with 17 bases between them. Germline V CDR1 and CDR2: SNHLY, FYNNEI. The CDR3 DNA reads TGTGCCAGCGGCCCGACTAGTTCAACCACAGATACGCAGTATTTT. It yields the protein CASGPTSSTTDTQYF.

This clonotype was seen a handful of times. V usage is TRBV18 and J usage is TRBJ2-5; D is uncertain. The germline CDR1 and CDR2 sequences are KGHSH and LQKENI. V was shortened by 4 bases and J by 1 base, with 7 bases between the two germline ends. The CDR3 is made up of 13 amino acids. The CDR3 bases are TGTGCCAGCTCACTCGCGATCCAAGAGACCCAGTACTTC. Protein sequence: CASSLAIQETQYF.